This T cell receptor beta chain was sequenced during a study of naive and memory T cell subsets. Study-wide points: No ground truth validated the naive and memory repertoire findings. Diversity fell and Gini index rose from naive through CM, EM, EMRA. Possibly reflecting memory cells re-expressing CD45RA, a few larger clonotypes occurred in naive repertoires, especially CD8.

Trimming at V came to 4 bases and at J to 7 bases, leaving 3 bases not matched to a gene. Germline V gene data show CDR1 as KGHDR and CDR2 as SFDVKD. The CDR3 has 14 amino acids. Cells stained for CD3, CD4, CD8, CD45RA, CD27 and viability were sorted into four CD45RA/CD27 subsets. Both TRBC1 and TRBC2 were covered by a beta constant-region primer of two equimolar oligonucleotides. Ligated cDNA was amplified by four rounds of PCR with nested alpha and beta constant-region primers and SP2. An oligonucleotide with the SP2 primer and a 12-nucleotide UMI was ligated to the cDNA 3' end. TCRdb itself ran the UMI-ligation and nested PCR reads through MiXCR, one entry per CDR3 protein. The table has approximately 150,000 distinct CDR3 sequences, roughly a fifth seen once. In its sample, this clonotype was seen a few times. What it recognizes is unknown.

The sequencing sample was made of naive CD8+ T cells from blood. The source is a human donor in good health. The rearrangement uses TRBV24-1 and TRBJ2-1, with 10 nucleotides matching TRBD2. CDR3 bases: TGTGCCACCAGTGAGCGGACTAGCGGTAATGAGCAGTTCTTC. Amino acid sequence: CATSERTSGNEQFF.